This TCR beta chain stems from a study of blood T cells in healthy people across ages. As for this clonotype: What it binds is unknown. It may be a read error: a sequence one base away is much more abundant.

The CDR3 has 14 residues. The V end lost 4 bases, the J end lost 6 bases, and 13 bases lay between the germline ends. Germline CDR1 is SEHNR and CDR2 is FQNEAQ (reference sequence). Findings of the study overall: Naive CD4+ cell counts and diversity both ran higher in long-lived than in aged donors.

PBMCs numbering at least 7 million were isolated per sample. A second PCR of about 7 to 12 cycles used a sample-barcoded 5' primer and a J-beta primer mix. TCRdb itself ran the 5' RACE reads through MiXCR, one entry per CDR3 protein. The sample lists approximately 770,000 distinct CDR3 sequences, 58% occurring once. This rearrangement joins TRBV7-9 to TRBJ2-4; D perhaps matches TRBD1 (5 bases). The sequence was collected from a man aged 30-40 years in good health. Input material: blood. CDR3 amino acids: CASSWGRVGNIQYF. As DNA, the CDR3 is TGTGCCAGCAGCTGGGGCAGGGTCGGAAACATTCAGTACTTC.